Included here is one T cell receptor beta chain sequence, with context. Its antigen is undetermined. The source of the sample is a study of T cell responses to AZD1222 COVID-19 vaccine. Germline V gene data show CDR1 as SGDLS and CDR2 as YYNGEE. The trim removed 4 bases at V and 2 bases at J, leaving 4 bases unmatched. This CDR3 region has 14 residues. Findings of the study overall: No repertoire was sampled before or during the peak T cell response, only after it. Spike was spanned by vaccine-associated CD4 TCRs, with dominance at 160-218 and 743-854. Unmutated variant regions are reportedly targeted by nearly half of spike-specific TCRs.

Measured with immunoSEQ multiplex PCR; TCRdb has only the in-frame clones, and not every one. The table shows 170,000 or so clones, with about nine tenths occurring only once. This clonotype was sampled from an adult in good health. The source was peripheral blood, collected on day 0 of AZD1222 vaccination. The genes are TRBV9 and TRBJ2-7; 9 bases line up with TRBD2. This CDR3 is CASSRAGGAYEQYF. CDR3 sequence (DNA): TGTGCCAGCAGCCGAGCGGGGGGTGCCTACGAGCAGTACTTC.